The 21 T cell receptor beta chains presented below share a single source sample, sequenced in a study of molecular identifiers for immune sequencing clone quantification (dated by TCRdb to 2017 to 2018). Receptor libraries were prepared by PCR. The listed sequencing device is Illumina HiSeq 4000. The public sequencing data were trimmed at Q25 with fastp and processed into clonotypes with MiXCR by TCRdb, which kept only in-frame beta chains. One record per CDR3 amino acid sequence lists the most common genes and DNA. For this sample the table gives 60,000 to 80,000 distinct CDR3 sequences, of which around a sixth were detected only once. The top ten clones comprise 1.5% to 1.7% of the sample. Input material: naive CD8+ T cells from blood, with Jurkat cell RNA spiked in. This sample's cell subset or site label indicates: FACS-sorted CD8+CD4-CCR7+CD45RA+ naive T cells. These receptors all stem from a human donor in good health. Some libraries in this study had Jurkat cell RNA spiked in.

The table lists this clonotype with many counts. The chain carries TRBV4-3 and TRBJ2-5; 10 nucleotides agree with TRBD2. Germline CDR1 is LGHNA and CDR2 is YSLEER. The CDR3 is 17 amino acids. V gave up 1 base and J gave up 2 bases; unmatched junction bases: 7. DNA for the CDR3: TGCGCCAGCAGCCAAGGCTCGACTAGCGGGCAGCAAGAGACCCAGTACTTC. It codes for CASSQGSTSGQQETQYF.

This clonotype was observed many times. The chain recombines TRBV29-1 with TRBJ2-1; 11 bases align to TRBD2. J lost 0 bases, V lost 6 bases, and 4 bases had no gene match. Germline CDR1 is SQVTM and CDR2 is ANQGSEA. The CDR3 is 15 amino acids. The CDR3 DNA is TGCAGCGTGGAGGGACTAGCGGCCTCCTACAATGAGCAGTTCTTC. Translating gives CSVEGLAASYNEQFF.

This clonotype was counted ten times or more. The DNA of the CDR3 is TGTGCCAGCAGTTCACGGGACTTCACCGGGGAGCTGTTTTTT. This codes for CASSSRDFTGELFF. The rearrangement links TRBV6-6 to TRBJ2-2, with D perhaps TRBD2 (6 bases). CDR3 length equals 14 residues. Germline-derived CDR1 and CDR2 are MNHNY and SVGAGI (reference sequence). The ends were cut back, 4 bases at V and 4 bases at J, with 10 bases in the middle.

The gene calls are TRBV7-3 and TRBJ2-7; D not resolved. The ends were cut back, 7 bases at V and 0 bases at J, with 13 bases in the middle. The germline CDR1 and CDR2 sequences are SGHTA and FQGTGA. The CDR3 has 14 residues. CDR3 residues: CASKRVVCSYEQYF. CDR3 DNA sequence: TGTGCCAGCAAGCGCGTGGTATGCTCCTACGAGCAGTACTTC.

The rearrangement joins TRBV4-1 to TRBJ2-1, with a tentative D call TRBD2 (6 bases). The germline V gene encodes CDR1 MGHRA and CDR2 YSYEKL. The CDR3 is made up of 17 amino acids. V lost 4 bases and J lost 0, with 16 bases in between. The CDR3 bases are TGCGCCAGCAGCCCGGGGGTGGCTAGCCCCTCCTACAATGAGCAGTTCTTC. Protein sequence: CASSPGVASPSYNEQFF.

In this sample, this clonotype turned up many times. The chain uses TRBV4-1 and TRBJ1-5, with D tentatively TRBD1 (6 bases). The V gene's germline CDR1 is MGHRA and CDR2 YSYEKL. V was trimmed by 0 bases and J by 2 bases, leaving 11 bases between them. CDR3 length: 16 residues. The CDR3 DNA reads TGCGCCAGCAGCCAAGATCGAGCAGGGGGCAATCAGCCCCAGCATTTT. This translates into CASSQDRAGGNQPQHF.

This clonotype appeared many times. The chain recombines TRBV11-3 with TRBJ2-1; 8 bases line up with TRBD2. The CDR3 runs to 17 residues. CDR1 and CDR2 from the germline V gene are SGHNT and YENEEA. Trimming removed 1 base from V and 9 bases from J; junction bases left unmatched: 14. CDR3 DNA sequence: TGTGCCAGCAGCTTAGGCAGCCTTGAAGCGGGAGCCGGTGAGCAGTTCTTC. Translated, it gives CASSLGSLEAGAGEQFF.

The genes are TRBV27 and TRBJ2-7; 7 bases are shared with TRBD2. Germline CDR1 MNHEY, CDR2 SMNVEV (reference sequence). The J segment lost 4 bases and the V segment lost 5 bases, leaving 29 bases of the junction unmatched. The CDR3 covers 21 residues. CDR3 nucleotides: TGTGCCAGCAGTCCCTCACCCCCGACTAGCCCCACGTTCGGCACGGGGTACGAGCAGTACTTC. Amino acids: CASSPSPPTSPTFGTGYEQYF.

The sample holds many counts of this clonotype. The chain employs TRBV19 and TRBJ1-1; tentatively, D is TRBD1 (5 bases). The V gene's germline CDR1 is LNHDA and CDR2 SQIVND (reference sequence). Trimming stripped 1 base from V and 1 base from J, with 16 bases between. The CDR3 spans 17 residues. For the CDR3, the DNA is TGTGCCAGTAGTATAGGGCTTCCAGGGTCCCCGAACACTGAAGCTTTCTTT. It translates to CASSIGLPGSPNTEAFF.

This clonotype was observed at least ten times. The V and J genes are TRBV24-1 and TRBJ2-2, with 10 bases identical to TRBD1. V lost 1 base to trimming and J lost 3 bases; unmatched junction nucleotides: 10. Germline CDR1 and CDR2: KGHDR and SFDVKD. CDR3 size: 19 residues. This chain's CDR3 is CATSDFPGQGVVHTGELFF. CDR3 DNA: TGTGCCACCAGTGATTTCCCTGGACAGGGGGTTGTTCACACCGGGGAGCTGTTTTTT.

This clonotype was found once. At one boundary the junction diverges from the germline segment, which might be a read error. This chain joins TRBV4-1 and TRBJ2-7, with 9 bases matching TRBD1. Germline V gene sequence: CDR1 MGHRA, CDR2 YSYEKL. The CDR3 consists of 13 residues. The CDR3 protein is CPSRGTGKNEQYF. Written as DNA, the CDR3 is TGCCCCAGCAGAGGGACAGGGAAGAACGAGCAGTACTTC.

Notes on this clonotype: A much larger clone differs from this one at a single base, so this may be a read error. The gene calls are TRBV9 and TRBJ2-3; 12 nucleotides line up with TRBD2. The CDR3 consists of 15 residues. The germline gives CDR1 SGDLS, CDR2 YYNGEE. The CDR3 nucleotides read TGTGCCAGCAGCGTCACTAGCGGGAGGTTAGATGCGCAGTATTTT. Translated, it gives CASSVTSGRLDAQYF.

This clonotype was observed a handful of times. The chain is built from TRBV1 and TRBJ2-7; the D call of TRBD1 is as the table states it, not checked on the DNA. TRBV1 is classified as a pseudogene. The CDR3 runs 16 residues. The CDR3 is CTSSNPVTGQTYEQYF. In nucleotides, the CDR3 is TGCACCAGCAGCAACCCCGTGACGGGACAAACCTACGAGCAGTACTTC.

This clonotype has a count of ten or more. The chain uses TRBV20-1 and TRBJ2-7; 8 bases line up with TRBD1. CDR3 length: 14 residues. Germline CDR1 is DFQATT and CDR2 is SNEGSKA (reference sequence). V shed 6 bases, J shed 4 bases, and the junction held 11 bases outside the gene matches. The CDR3, as DNA: TGCAGTGCGGACAGGGCTAGCCAGGGTTACGAGCAGTACTTC. Translating it yields CSADRASQGYEQYF.

The CDR3 loop is CASSQGTSALHF. DNA for the CDR3: TGTGCCAGCAGCCAGGGGACGAGCGCCCTCCACTTT. The rearrangement joins TRBV13 to TRBJ1-6, with D maybe TRBD1 (6 bases). The CDR3 contains 12 residues. V was shortened by 5 bases and J by 14 bases, with 13 bases between the two germline ends. The germline V gene encodes CDR1 PRHDT and CDR2 FYEKMQ (reference sequence). The full variable domain, its missing parts supplied by reference TRBV13 and TRBJ1-6, is AAGVIQSPRHLIKEKRETATLKCYPIPRHDTVYWYQQGPGQDPQFLISFYEKMQSDKGSIPDRFSAQQFSDYHSELNMSSLELGDSALYFCASSQGTSALHFGNGTRLTVT.

Turning to this clonotype: With a much larger clone just one base away, this may be a read error. The genes are TRBV28 and TRBJ2-3, with D uncertain. CDR1 and CDR2 from the germline V gene are MDHEN and SYDVKM. The CDR3 runs to 15 residues. V lost 5 bases to trimming and J lost 4 bases, with 16 bases between them. The chain's CDR3 is CASSPVDSGADTQYF. The CDR3 DNA sequence: TGTGCCAGCAGTCCAGTTGACTCTGGTGCAGATACGCAGTATTTT. Together with reference TRBV28 and TRBJ2-3, the CDR3 gives the full variable domain: DVKVTQSSRYLVKRTGEKVFLECVQDMDHENMFWYRQDPGLGLRLIYFSYDVKMKEKGDIPEGYSVSREKKERFSLILESASTNQTSMYLCASSPVDSGADTQYFGPGTRLTVL.

This clonotype was detected ten times or more. The chain recombines TRBV6-6 with TRBJ1-1, with D hard to call. V was trimmed by 2 bases and J by 6 bases, leaving 7 bases between them. Per the germline V gene, CDR1 is MNHNY and CDR2 is SVGAGI (reference sequence). The CDR3 sequence is 12 residues long. The CDR3 spells CASSYGASEAFF. The DNA of the CDR3 is TGTGCCAGCAGTTACGGCGCCTCTGAAGCTTTCTTT.

This clonotype was recorded at least ten times. This rearrangement joins TRBV12-3 or TRBV12-4 to TRBJ2-6, with no clear D. The CDR3 totals 15 residues. Trimming pared 5 bases from V and 1 base from J, leaving 9 bases between. The CDR3 DNA is TGTGCCAGCAGTCCCCCCAGGTCTGGGGCCAACGTCCTGACTTTC. This encodes CASSPPRSGANVLTF.

Remarks on this clonotype: This may stem from a read error, because a much larger clone lies one nucleotide away. The V gene is TRBV25-1, the J gene TRBJ1-2; TRBD1 aligns across 9 bases. CDR1 and CDR2 from the germline V gene are MGHDK and SYGVNS. The CDR3 is made up of 11 amino acids. The CDR3 here is CASSTGGGYAF. The CDR3 nucleotides read TGTGCCAGCAGTACAGGGGGCGGCTACGCCTTC.

The V call is TRBV5-6, the J call TRBJ1-4, with D hard to call. Trimming pared 1 base from V and 0 bases from J, leaving 16 bases between. The V gene's germline CDR1 is SGHDT and CDR2 YYEEEE. The length of the CDR3 is 18 residues. DNA of the CDR3: TGTGCCAGCAGCTTGAGCATGACGGTTTCCCCAACTAATGAAAAACTGTTTTTT. This codes for CASSLSMTVSPTNEKLFF.

The chain carries TRBV5-1 and TRBJ1-5; the match to TRBD1 covers 10 bases. Trimming removed 4 bases from V and 2 bases from J; junction bases left unmatched: 12. The CDR3 has 18 amino acids. Germline V gene lookup returns CDR1 SGHRS and CDR2 YFSETQ. CDR3 region: CASSPGTGAISGNQPQHF. The CDR3 nucleotides are TGCGCCAGCAGCCCCGGGACAGGGGCCATCTCGGGCAATCAGCCCCAGCATTTT.